A selection of T cell receptor beta chains follows, all from one sample in a study of blood T cell repertoires in COVID-19. The table came from immunoSEQ multiplex PCR; TCRdb's copy has only in-frame clones and leaves some out. In the table there are some 300,000 clones, nearly 90% of which are singletons. Sequencing was done on a sample of PBMCs or T cells enriched from blood (not recorded which). The receptors derive from a woman between 50 and 59 years old who had been exposed to COVID-19. Each CDR3 is given with its conserved first and last residue. Each record gives: clone size, CDR3 length, D gene, V gene, J gene, CDR3 DNA, CDR3 protein. The D gene is left open where the match is weak. Clone size, where shown, is once, few, many, or a class for clones that have expanded.

clone size: -
CDR3 length: 15
D gene: TRBD1
V gene: TRBV2
J gene: TRBJ1-5
CDR3 DNA: TGTGCCAGCACTAGGGGACAGGGGGAAGGTCAGCCCCAGCATTTT
CDR3 protein: CASTRGQGEGQPQHF

clone size: -
CDR3 length: 15
D gene: TRBD2
V gene: TRBV6-5
J gene: TRBJ2-2
CDR3 DNA: TGTGCCAGCAGTTTCGGGACTAGGAACACCGGGGAGCTGTTTTTT
CDR3 protein: CASSFGTRNTGELFF

clone size: -
CDR3 length: 15
D gene: TRBD1
V gene: TRBV5-6
J gene: TRBJ2-7
CDR3 DNA: TGTGCCAGCAGCTCTACGACAGGGTCCGCCTACGAGCAGTACTTC
CDR3 protein: CASSSTTGSAYEQYF

clone size: -
CDR3 length: 15
D gene: -
V gene: TRBV5-4
J gene: TRBJ1-3
CDR3 DNA: TGTGCCAGCAGCTCTACAGGGTGGGGTGGAAACACCATATATTTT
CDR3 protein: CASSSTGWGGNTIYF

clone size: -
CDR3 length: 16
D gene: -
V gene: TRBV4-2
J gene: TRBJ1-3
CDR3 DNA: TGTGCCAGCAGCCAAGACATCGCCAGGCAGGCCGACACCATATATTTT
CDR3 protein: CASSQDIARQADTIYF

clone size: -
CDR3 length: 15
D gene: -
V gene: TRBV5-1
J gene: TRBJ1-4
CDR3 DNA: TGCGCCAGCAGCAGCGAGTTAGCAACTAATGAAAAACTGTTTTTT
CDR3 protein: CASSSELATNEKLFF

clone size: -
CDR3 length: 13
D gene: -
V gene: TRBV12-3/TRBV12-4
J gene: TRBJ1-2
CDR3 DNA: TGTGCCAGCAGGGACAGCCCTAACTATGGCTACACCTTC
CDR3 protein: CASRDSPNYGYTF

clone size: -
CDR3 length: 15
D gene: TRBD1
V gene: TRBV10-3
J gene: TRBJ1-1
CDR3 DNA: TGTGCCATCAGTGAGCGGGACAGGGGTCACTCTGAAGCTTTCTTT
CDR3 protein: CAISERDRGHSEAFF

clone size: few
CDR3 length: 15
D gene: TRBD1
V gene: TRBV4-2
J gene: TRBJ1-6
CDR3 DNA: TGTGCCAGCAGCCAAGGGGACAGGGAAGAATCACCCCTCCACTTT
CDR3 protein: CASSQGDREESPLHF

clone size: -
CDR3 length: 15
D gene: TRBD2
V gene: TRBV6-5
J gene: TRBJ2-4
CDR3 DNA: TGTGCCAGCAGTTACTCGTTCACGGGGGGGGACATTCAGTACTTC
CDR3 protein: CASSYSFTGGDIQYF

clone size: -
CDR3 length: 14
D gene: -
V gene: TRBV30
J gene: TRBJ2-1
CDR3 DNA: TGTGCCTGGAGTTTTGGCGGGGGCAGAGGGGAGCAGTTCTTC
CDR3 protein: CAWSFGGGRGEQFF

clone size: -
CDR3 length: 17
D gene: TRBD1
V gene: TRBV2
J gene: TRBJ2-7
CDR3 DNA: TGTGCCAGCAGTGAAAACCCGGGACAGGAGGGTTCCTACGAGCAGTACTTC
CDR3 protein: CASSENPGQEGSYEQYF

clone size: few
CDR3 length: 13
D gene: -
V gene: TRBV7-6
J gene: TRBJ1-1
CDR3 DNA: TGTGCCAGCAGCTTAAGTGGGATCACAGGAGCTTTCTTT
CDR3 protein: CASSLSGITGAFF

clone size: -
CDR3 length: 16
D gene: -
V gene: TRBV27
J gene: TRBJ2-1
CDR3 DNA: TGTGCCAGCAGTTTATCGTGGGAGACGACCTACAATGAGCAGTTCTTC
CDR3 protein: CASSLSWETTYNEQFF

clone size: few
CDR3 length: 17
D gene: -
V gene: TRBV2
J gene: TRBJ1-1
CDR3 DNA: TGTGCCAGCAGTGAAGAGGCGGCTGGCCGGGGGGTTATGGAAGCTTTCTTT
CDR3 protein: CASSEEAAGRGVMEAFF

clone size: -
CDR3 length: 14
D gene: -
V gene: TRBV5-1
J gene: TRBJ2-1
CDR3 DNA: TGCGCCAGCAGTCCGGACGAGGGTGGGAATGAGCAGTTCTTC
CDR3 protein: CASSPDEGGNEQFF

clone size: once
CDR3 length: 17
D gene: -
V gene: TRBV2
J gene: TRBJ2-6
CDR3 DNA: TGTGCCAGCAGTGAGGGACGGACTATCTCTGGGGCCAACGTCCTGACTTTC
CDR3 protein: CASSEGRTISGANVLTF